This T cell receptor (beta chain) was found in a study of cytomegalovirus exposure and HLA in healthy donors. Findings and limits, study-wide: The authors confirmed in vitro that three CMV-associated chains were specific for CMV antigens. Reports described diagnosis of cytomegalovirus status by the classifier as highly specific and sensitive. The study designated 150 or so TCR beta chains cytomegalovirus-associated.

The data were produced by immunoSEQ multiplex PCR, yet TCRdb's version contains in-frame clones alone and is incomplete. The data show more than 95,000 clones, roughly 90% seen once. V dropped 3 bases and J dropped 2; count of bases not matched to a gene: 3. Germline V gene lookup returns CDR1 LGHNA and CDR2 YNFKEQ. The CDR3 loop spans 15 amino acids. Regarding this clone: What it binds is not known.

This chain uses TRBV4-2 with TRBJ2-7, with 11 bases matching TRBD2. Sample: PBMCs. This clonotype was sampled from a woman between 18 and 29 years old in good health and CMV-seronegative. The CDR3 nucleotides are TGTGCCAGCAGCCAGGGGACTAGCGGCCCCTACGAGCAGTACTTC. The encoded protein is CASSQGTSGPYEQYF.